These 29 T cell receptor beta chains were all obtained from the same sample, sequenced in a study of STAT5B mutations in CD4+ large granular lymphocyte leukemia. The data were produced by immunoSEQ multiplex PCR, yet TCRdb's version contains in-frame clones alone and is incomplete. This sample has 25,000 to 30,000 clones, with approximately 79% found just once. The sequenced sample was CD4+ T cells from blood buffy coats. The receptor set was obtained from a human donor in good health.

This chain links TRBV11-2 with TRBJ1-6, with 9 bases matching TRBD1. CDR1 and CDR2 from the germline V gene are SGHAT and FQNNGV. This CDR3 region has 15 residues. V was clipped by 1 base and J by 14 bases; unmatched bases: 9. For the CDR3, the DNA is TGTGCCAGCAGCTTAGTGGGGACAGGGCTTTCTTCCCTCCACTTT. Its translation is CASSLVGTGLSSLHF.

The rearrangement uses TRBV5-1 and TRBJ1-1; D ambiguous. Per germline, CDR1 SGHRS and CDR2 YFSETQ. V lost 1 base and J 1 base, leaving 8 bases between the germline ends. This CDR3 has 14 amino acids. The CDR3 loop is CASSLTVSNTEAFF. Written as DNA, the CDR3 is TGCGCCAGCAGCTTGACGGTGTCGAACACTGAAGCTTTCTTT. The variable domain in full, completed from reference TRBV5-1 and TRBJ1-1, reads KAGVTQTPRYLIKTRGQQVTLSCSPISGHRSVSWYQQTPGQGLQFLFEYFSETQRNKGNFPGRFSGRQFSNSRSEMNVSTLELGDSALYLCASSLTVSNTEAFFGQGTRLTVV.

In this sample, this clone turned up once. The CDR3 is CASSPRPGQAQSSGNTIYF. CDR3 sequence (DNA): TGTGCCAGCAGCCCCCGACCGGGACAGGCCCAGAGCTCTGGAAACACCATATATTTT. V and J are TRBV7-9 and TRBJ1-3, with 8 bases that match TRBD1. V was pared by 5 bases and J by 0 bases, with 15 bases of the junction left unmatched. The CDR3 contains 19 residues. Per germline, CDR1 SEHNR and CDR2 FQNEAQ (reference sequence). The variable domain in full, with the rest retrieved from reference TRBV7-9 and TRBJ1-3, is DTGVSQNPRHKITKRGQNVTFRCDPISEHNRLYWYRQTLGQGPEFLTYFQNEAQLEKSRLLSDRFSAERPKGSFSTLEIQRTEQGDSAMYLCASSPRPGQAQSSGNTIYFGEGSWLTVV.

V gene TRBV28 combines with J gene TRBJ1-5, with TRBD1 matching 9 bases. J gave up 2 bases and V 4 bases, and 12 bases lay outside the gene matches. The CDR3 has 18 amino acids. Germline V lookup: CDR1 MDHEN, CDR2 SYDVKM. CDR3 nucleotides: TGTGCCAGCAGTTGGGAACGTCGACAGGGGGGACGCAATCAGCCCCAGCATTTT. Translated: CASSWERRQGGRNQPQHF.

The chain uses TRBV5-1 and TRBJ1-2; D is unclear. The CDR3 has 13 residues. V lost 3 bases and J 7 bases, leaving 13 bases between the germline ends. Germline CDR1 reads SGHRS; CDR2 reads YFSETQ. CDR3 sequence: CASSSREAGGYTF. The CDR3, as DNA: TGCGCCAGCAGCTCAAGGGAAGCGGGTGGCTACACCTTC.

The chain employs TRBV5-1 and TRBJ2-5; D is perhaps TRBD1 (5 bases). V dropped 2 bases and J dropped 6 bases, with 17 bases sitting between them. The CDR3 sequence is 15 residues long. Germline V gives CDR1 SGHRS, CDR2 YFSETQ. The CDR3 DNA follows: TGCGCCAGCAGCTTCACTTTAGACAGCAAGCAGACCCAGTACTTC. Amino acids: CASSFTLDSKQTQYF.

This clone occurred a few times. The chain is built from TRBV19 and TRBJ2-1, with 9 bases that match TRBD1. Germline V gives CDR1 LNHDA, CDR2 SQIVND (reference sequence). The ends lost 4 bases at V and 3 bases at J; junction bases unmatched: 10. CDR3 length: 17 residues. The CDR3 nucleotides read TGTGCCAGTAGTAACTTCGGGACAGGGAGCTTCTACAATGAGCAGTTCTTC. Translation gives CASSNFGTGSFYNEQFF.

This rearrangement joins TRBV9 to TRBJ2-1, with 13 bases lining up with TRBD2. The junction had 6 bases not matched to a gene; V was cut back by 4 bases and J by 8 bases. CDR3 length equals 15 residues. The germline V gene encodes CDR1 SGDLS and CDR2 YYNGEE. The CDR3 loop reads CASSFTSGGGDEQFF. The CDR3 DNA follows: TGTGCCAGCAGCTTCACTAGCGGGGGGGGCGATGAGCAGTTCTTC.

This clone was found a few times. V gene TRBV7-9 combines with J gene TRBJ1-2; D possibly corresponds to TRBD1 (5 bases). In germline, CDR1 is SEHNR, CDR2 FQNEAQ (reference sequence). V was clipped by 1 base and J by 6 bases, with 9 bases between them. CDR3 length equals 13 residues. CDR3 loop: CASSLDQGNGYTF. The CDR3 DNA reads TGTGCCAGCAGCTTAGACCAGGGTAATGGCTACACCTTC.

This chain joins TRBV6-5 and TRBJ1-2; 10 bases are a match to TRBD1. Per germline, CDR1 MNHEY and CDR2 SVGAGI. V shed 2 bases, J shed 4 bases, and the junction held 4 bases outside the gene matches. This CDR3 is 15 amino acids long. Written as DNA, the CDR3 is TGTGCCAGCAGTTACAGGACAGGGGGAGTCTATGGCTACACCTTC. This translates into CASSYRTGGVYGYTF.

This chain links TRBV11-2 with TRBJ2-1; TRBD2 matches at 12 bases. J gave up 2 bases and V 2 bases, and 7 bases lay outside the gene matches. The CDR3 runs 18 residues. Germline V gene lookup returns CDR1 SGHAT and CDR2 FQNNGV. CDR3 nucleotide sequence: TGTGCCAGCAGCTTAATGCAGGCTAGCGGGGGGGCCTACAATGAGCAGTTCTTC. Translated: CASSLMQASGGAYNEQFF.

The gene calls are TRBV7-9 and TRBJ1-2; maybe TRBD1 (6 bases). This CDR3 has 18 residues. V was clipped by 0 bases and J by 0 bases, with 17 bases between them. Germline-derived CDR1 and CDR2 are SEHNR and FQNEAQ (reference sequence). CDR3 DNA: TGTGCCAGCAGCTTAGCGGGGACAATGGGATTAGCTAACTATGGCTACACCTTC. This gives the protein CASSLAGTMGLANYGYTF.

This chain connects TRBV9 to TRBJ2-5, with D unresolved. Germline V CDR1 and CDR2: SGDLS, YYNGEE. The CDR3 spans 14 residues. The V end lost 0 bases, the J end lost 1 base, and 7 bases lay between the germline ends. The DNA for the CDR3 is TGTGCCAGCAGCGTAGACGGCACCCAAGAGACCCAGTACTTC. This sequence encodes CASSVDGTQETQYF.

This rearrangement joins TRBV11-2 to TRBJ1-4; D is undetermined. CDR1 is SGHAT, CDR2 FQNNGV, per germline. The CDR3 loop spans 15 amino acids. Trimming removed 1 base from V and 3 bases from J, with 9 bases in between. The CDR3 loop is CASSLGPAANEKLFF. The CDR3, as DNA: TGTGCCAGCAGCTTAGGCCCGGCGGCTAATGAAAAACTGTTTTTT.

This clone appeared a single time. The genes are TRBV27 and TRBJ1-5; weak D call: TRBD1 (5 bases). V shed 0 bases and J shed 6 bases, with 9 bases lying between them. The CDR3 contains 14 residues. Per the germline V gene, CDR1 is MNHEY and CDR2 is SMNVEV (reference sequence). The CDR3: CASSLSGGVQPQHF. The CDR3 coding sequence is TGTGCCAGCAGTTTATCCGGGGGTGTTCAGCCCCAGCATTTT.

This sequence joins TRBV2 and TRBJ2-3; D is ambiguous. Trimming pared 11 bases from V and 1 base from J, leaving 10 bases between. Germline V gene data show CDR1 as SNHLY and CDR2 as FYNNEI. The CDR3 sequence is 12 residues long. The CDR3 loop reads CAGQGRTDTQYF. The CDR3 DNA reads TGTGCCGGGCAAGGTCGCACAGATACGCAGTATTTT.

The chain couples TRBV6-1 to TRBJ1-1; TRBD1 might be the D (5 bases). The germline gives CDR1 MNHNS, CDR2 SASEGT. The CDR3 runs 13 residues. The ends were cut back, 4 bases at V and 7 bases at J, with 13 bases in the middle. Here the CDR3 reads CASSAFQGGEAFF. CDR3 DNA: TGTGCCAGCAGTGCCTTCCAGGGCGGTGAAGCTTTCTTT.

The chain is built from TRBV5-1 and TRBJ1-1, with D maybe TRBD1 (5 bases). The germline V gene encodes CDR1 SGHRS and CDR2 YFSETQ. With 0 bases removed from V and 3 bases from J, the gap between germline ends came to 9 bases. The CDR3 has 14 residues. CDR3 protein: CASSLARGYTEAFF. The CDR3 DNA reads TGCGCCAGCAGCTTGGCGCGGGGGTACACTGAAGCTTTCTTT.

The chain recombines TRBV7-9 with TRBJ1-1; D is possibly TRBD1 (6 bases). With 4 bases removed from V and 1 base from J, the gap between germline ends came to 13 bases. The CDR3 spans 15 residues. Germline lookup yields CDR1 SEHNR and CDR2 FQNEAQ (reference sequence). The CDR3 DNA sequence: TGTGCCAGCAGCTCACCGGGACAAAGGAACACTGAAGCTTTCTTT. It specifies CASSSPGQRNTEAFF.

The genes are TRBV1 and TRBJ2-3; the table's D call of TRBD2 was not tested on the DNA. TRBV1 is designated a pseudogene. The CDR3 is 24 residues long. The CDR3 DNA reads as TGCACCAGCAGCCAAGCTACCCCACAAACCTCCCTAGCGGGGGGATTGTACGACACAGATACGCAGTATTTT. It encodes CTSSQATPQTSLAGGLYDTDTQYF.

The table lists this clone with a count of one. The chain uses TRBV7-9 and TRBJ1-1; D ambiguous. Looked up from germline, CDR1 is SEHNR and CDR2 is FQNEAQ (reference sequence). V was cut by 3 bases and J by 5 bases, with 4 bases left in between. This CDR3 has 11 amino acids. This CDR3 is CASSFSTEAFF. The CDR3 DNA reads as TGTGCCAGCAGCTTTTCTACTGAAGCTTTCTTT.

This chain joins TRBV5-6 and TRBJ1-2; no definite D call. CDR1 and CDR2 from the germline V gene are SGHDT and YYEEEE. Trimming took off 0 bases at V and 0 bases at J, with 9 bases between the two ends. The CDR3 is 15 residues long. CDR3 protein: CASSLDSPTNYGYTF. The CDR3 nucleotides are TGTGCCAGCAGCTTGGACAGTCCCACTAACTATGGCTACACCTTC.

The chain links TRBV7-2 to TRBJ2-2; 12 positions agree with TRBD2. The germline gives CDR1 SGHTA, CDR2 FQGNSA. Trimming removed 3 bases from V and 7 bases from J; junction bases left unmatched: 6. The CDR3 has 16 residues. CDR3 nucleotide sequence: TGTGCCAGCAGCTTTATGTCTAGCGGGGGGGACGGGGAGCTGTTTTTT. Amino acids: CASSFMSSGGDGELFF.

The chain joins TRBV9 to TRBJ1-2, with TRBD1 identical over 8 bases. J gave up 4 bases and V 2 bases, and 1 base lay outside the gene matches. The germline V gene has CDR1 SGDLS and CDR2 YYNGEE. There are 13 residues in the CDR3. DNA of the CDR3: TGTGCCAGCAGCGTCGACAGGGGCTATGGCTACACCTTC. This codes for CASSVDRGYGYTF. Together with reference TRBV9 and TRBJ1-2, the CDR3 gives the full variable domain: DSGVTQTPKHLITATGQRVTLRCSPRSGDLSVYWYQQSLDQGLQFLIQYYNGEERAKGNILERFSAQQFPDLHSELNLSSLELGDSALYFCASSVDRGYGYTFGSGTRLTVV.

This clone appeared once. The chain joins TRBV4-3 to TRBJ1-3, with no clear D. Per the germline V gene, CDR1 is LGHNA and CDR2 is YSLEER. V lost 2 bases to trimming and J lost 5 bases, with 4 bases between them. The CDR3 length is 12 residues. The CDR3 protein is CASSQNRNTIYF. The DNA for the CDR3 is TGCGCCAGCAGCCAAAATCGAAACACCATATATTTT.

The chain is built from TRBV10-1 and TRBJ2-1, with D hard to call. CDR3 size: 13 residues. Trimming removed 0 bases at V and 10 bases at J, with 10 bases between. Germline V gene data show CDR1 as WNHNN and CDR2 as SYGVQD (reference sequence). The CDR3 region is CASSESKSGEQFF. In nucleotides, the CDR3 is TGCGCCAGCAGTGAGTCGAAAAGTGGGGAGCAGTTCTTC.

The V and J genes are TRBV11-2 and TRBJ2-3; 14 bases line up with TRBD2. V lost 2 bases and J lost 4; bases outside the gene matches: 8. CDR1 is SGHAT and CDR2 is FQNNGV in the germline V gene. The CDR3 runs to 18 residues. The DNA for the CDR3 is TGTGCCAGCAGCTTAATGACTAGCGGGGGGGCCCGTGCAGATACGCAGTATTTT. Its protein product is CASSLMTSGGARADTQYF.

The rearrangement links TRBV7-2 to TRBJ1-2, with 8 bases lining up with TRBD1. The CDR3 extends over 14 amino acids. V lost 5 bases and J lost 1; bases outside the gene matches: 3. Germline V gives CDR1 SGHTA, CDR2 FQGNSA. Here the CDR3 reads CASSTDRGNYGYTF. CDR3 bases: TGTGCCAGCAGCACCGACAGGGGTAACTATGGCTACACCTTC.

This clone showed up just a few times. V and J are TRBV19 and TRBJ1-5, with D perhaps TRBD1 (5 bases). CDR3 length equals 16 residues. Trimming took 0 bases from V and 6 from J, leaving 15 bases between them. Germline V gene sequence: CDR1 LNHDA, CDR2 SQIVND (reference sequence). In nucleotides, the CDR3 is TGTGCCAGTAGTATAGATCTAGGGCAGGGCGGTCAGCCCCAGCATTTT. The encoded protein is CASSIDLGQGGQPQHF.